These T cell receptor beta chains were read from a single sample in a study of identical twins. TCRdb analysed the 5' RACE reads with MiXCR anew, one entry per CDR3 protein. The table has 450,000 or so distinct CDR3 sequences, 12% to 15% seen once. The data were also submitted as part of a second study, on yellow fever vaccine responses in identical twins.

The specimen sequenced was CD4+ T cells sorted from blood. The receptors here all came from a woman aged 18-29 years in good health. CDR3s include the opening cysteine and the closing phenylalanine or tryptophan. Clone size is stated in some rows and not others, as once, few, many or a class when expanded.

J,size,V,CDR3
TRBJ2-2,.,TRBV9,CASSVVSLASAGELFF
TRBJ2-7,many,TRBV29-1,CSVIRTSGINEQYF
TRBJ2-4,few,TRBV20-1,CSANAGALDIQYF
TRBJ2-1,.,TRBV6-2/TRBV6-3,CASRERPTRTLRPYNEQFF
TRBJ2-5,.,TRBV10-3,CAISESGSREETQYF
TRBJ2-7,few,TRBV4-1,CASSQDLQSTSYEQYF
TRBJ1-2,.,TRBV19,CASSGLGVNYGYTF
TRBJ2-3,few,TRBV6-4,CASSDRRATDTQYF
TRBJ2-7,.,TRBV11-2,CASSLFTTGISEQYF
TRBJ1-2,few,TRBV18,CASSPRSVFESGYTF
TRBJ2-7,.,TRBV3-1,CASSQDGGRDEQYF
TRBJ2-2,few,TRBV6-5,CASSSARGSSGELFF
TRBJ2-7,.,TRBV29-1,CSASQQPQGYEQYF
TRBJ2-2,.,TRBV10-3,CAISRQQLSLPGELFF
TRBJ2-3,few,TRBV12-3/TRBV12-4,CASSLQQGRTDTQYF